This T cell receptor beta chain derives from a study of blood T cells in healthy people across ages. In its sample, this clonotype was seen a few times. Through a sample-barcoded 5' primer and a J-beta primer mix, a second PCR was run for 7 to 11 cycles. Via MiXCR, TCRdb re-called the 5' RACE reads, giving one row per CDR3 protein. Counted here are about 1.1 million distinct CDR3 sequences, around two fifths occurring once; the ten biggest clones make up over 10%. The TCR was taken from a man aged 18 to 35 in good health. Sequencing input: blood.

The CDR3 protein is CASSLGWQPGYGYTF. CDR3 sequence (DNA): TGTGCCAGCAGCTTAGGTTGGCAGCCTGGCTATGGCTACACCTTC. V is TRBV7-9 and J is TRBJ1-2; D not certain. This CDR3 is 15 amino acids long. Germline assignment: CDR1 SEHNR and CDR2 FQNEAQ (reference sequence). Trimming stripped 1 base from V and 4 bases from J, with 13 bases between.